This T cell receptor beta chain was observed in a study of cytomegalovirus exposure and HLA in healthy donors. Overall study findings and caveats: What TCR beta sequences reportedly achieved was accurate prediction of HLA-A and HLA-B alleles in most subjects. In a later analysis, a missense DCLRE1C variant was linked to TCR beta V- and J-gene trimming.

With respect to this clone: Its antigen is undetermined.

The PCR contained 60 Vbeta and 13 Jbeta primers. TCRdb's table, derived via immunoSEQ multiplex PCR, lists solely in-frame clones and lacks some. This sample has approximately 210,000 clones; roughly 80% occur once, and the top ten carry around 1.5%. The sequencing sample was made of PBMCs. The clonotype was recovered from a woman between 50 and 59 years old in good health and CMV-seronegative.

CDR3 in amino acids: CASSIFRGTEAFF. DNA for the CDR3: TGTGCCAGCAGTATTTTCAGGGGCACTGAAGCTTTCTTT. The gene calls are TRBV6-5 and TRBJ1-1, with D perhaps matching TRBD1 (6 bases). Trimming pared 5 bases from V and 4 bases from J, leaving 11 bases between. Germline values: CDR1 MNHEY, CDR2 SVGAGI. The CDR3 has 13 residues.